The 31 T cell receptor beta chains below all came from one sample that was sequenced in a study of beta chain features in type 1 diabetes. The study reverse transcribed the entire isolated RNA, so it sequenced expressed TCRB transcripts. Sequencing was performed with immunoSEQ multiplex PCR; in TCRdb, only in-frame clones are kept and a portion is missing. The sample lists about 700,000 clones; under 15% were seen once. These receptors are not linked to any known antigen. Study-wide results and caveats: Across all four CD4+ subsets, people with type 1 diabetes showed modestly shorter TCRB CDR3s.

The specimen sequenced was naive CD4+ T cells from blood. The origin of the receptors is a man between 18 and 29 years old with type 1 diabetes.

This sequence joins TRBV19 and TRBJ1-1; the match to TRBD1 covers 9 bases. With V trimmed by 5 bases and J by 3 bases, 7 bases remained unmatched. Germline V gives CDR1 LNHDA, CDR2 SQIVND (reference sequence). This CDR3 contains 15 residues. This CDR3 is CASSVTGGIDTEAFF. Written as DNA, the CDR3 is TGTGCCAGTAGTGTGACAGGGGGAATCGACACTGAAGCTTTCTTT.

This clone was counted between two and nine times. J is TRBJ1-6 and V is TRBV2; 7 nucleotides agree with TRBD1. The V and J ends lost 7 bases and 8 bases, in that order; junction bases with no gene match: 5. The CDR3 has 13 residues. Germline lookup yields CDR1 SNHLY and CDR2 FYNNEI. In DNA form, the CDR3 reads TGTGCCAGCATGGGGACAGTGGATTCACCCCTCCACTTT. Translating it yields CASMGTVDSPLHF.

This clone was detected a few times. The V gene is TRBV15, the J gene TRBJ1-5; D is ambiguous. The CDR3 spans 14 residues. The germline V gene encodes CDR1 LNHNV and CDR2 YYDKDF (reference sequence). Trimming took off 3 bases at V and 11 bases at J, with 17 bases between the two ends. The CDR3 region has the DNA TGTGCCACCAGCAGTCCCGTGGACGGTCCGTCCCAGCATTTT. Encoded protein: CATSSPVDGPSQHF.

This clone was counted a few times. Other DNA sequences within the sample encode an identical CDR3. V is TRBV7-9 and J is TRBJ2-1, with 13 bases aligning to TRBD2. The germline CDR1 and CDR2 sequences are SEHNR and FQNEAQ (reference sequence). There are 15 residues in the CDR3. V lost 1 base and J lost 7; bases outside the gene matches: 1. CDR3 coding DNA: TGTGCCAGCAGCTTAGGGACTAGCGGGGGAAATGAGCAGTTCTTC. The encoded protein is CASSLGTSGGNEQFF.

In this sample, this clone turned up a few times. The chain joins TRBV7-8 to TRBJ2-3, with 12 nucleotides matching TRBD1. The J segment lost 5 bases and the V segment lost 5 bases, leaving 8 bases of the junction unmatched. This CDR3 region has 16 residues. The germline CDR1 and CDR2 sequences are SGHVS and FQNEAQ. CDR3 DNA sequence: TGTGCCAGCAGCCGACGGGACAGGGGGCCTGGAGATACGCAGTATTTT. Amino acids: CASSRRDRGPGDTQYF.

The V gene is TRBV18, the J gene TRBJ2-7; D unclear. The CDR3 is 11 residues long. Germline CDR1 KGHSH, CDR2 LQKENI. Trimming stripped 6 bases from V and 0 bases from J, with 3 bases between. The CDR3 sequence is CASSNSYEQYF. The CDR3 DNA reads TGTGCCAGCTCGAACTCCTACGAGCAGTACTTC.

This clone was seen more than once but under ten times. V and J are TRBV11-2 and TRBJ2-2, with TRBD1 matching over 7 bases. V shed 5 bases, J shed 3 bases, and the junction held 6 bases outside the gene matches. The CDR3 is made up of 15 amino acids. Germline lookup yields CDR1 SGHAT and CDR2 FQNNGV. Written as DNA, the CDR3 is TGTGCCAGCAGCCCCCGGGACAGAGACACCGGGGAGCTGTTTTTT. Its translation is CASSPRDRDTGELFF.

This clone came up a few times. The rearrangement uses TRBV9 and TRBJ1-1; 9 bases align to TRBD1. CDR3 size: 13 residues. CDR1 and CDR2 from the germline V gene are SGDLS and YYNGEE. Unmatched junction bases numbered 1, after V lost 2 bases and J lost 5 bases. CDR3: CASSVTGGTEAFF. The CDR3 coding sequence is TGTGCCAGCAGCGTGACAGGGGGAACTGAAGCTTTCTTT.

This rearrangement joins TRBV30 to TRBJ1-2; no clear D gene. From germline, CDR1 is GTSNPN and CDR2 SVGIG (reference sequence). V was clipped by 2 bases and J by 3 bases, with 10 bases between them. The CDR3 covers 13 residues. DNA of the CDR3: TGTGCCTGGAGTTTTGGGCTGGACTATGGCTACACCTTC. Its translation is CAWSFGLDYGYTF.

The rearrangement links TRBV12-5 to TRBJ2-1, with D unresolved. V was clipped by 4 bases and J by 7 bases, with 20 bases between them. The CDR3 is made up of 16 amino acids. Germline CDR1 reads LGHNT; CDR2 reads FRNRAP. The CDR3 region is CASGSLPGDKGNEQFF. The CDR3 DNA is TGTGCTAGTGGTTCGTTACCGGGCGACAAAGGGAATGAGCAGTTCTTC.

This chain joins TRBV11-2 and TRBJ2-5; possibly TRBD1 or TRBD2 for D (5 bases each). Trimming left V 3 bases short and J 3 bases short, with 11 bases between. Per the germline V gene, CDR1 is SGHAT and CDR2 is FQNNGV. This CDR3 has 14 amino acids. The CDR3 reads CASSFGAYKETQYF. In DNA form, the CDR3 reads TGTGCCAGCAGCTTCGGGGCTTACAAAGAGACCCAGTACTTC. The full variable domain, its missing parts supplied by reference TRBV11-2 and TRBJ2-5, is EAGVAQSPRYKIIEKRQSVAFWCNPISGHATLYWYQQILGQGPKLLIQFQNNGVVDDSQLPKDRFSAERLKGVDSTLKIQPAKLEDSAVYLCASSFGAYKETQYFGPGTRLLVL.

The chain joins TRBV5-6 to TRBJ1-5; 10 bases line up with TRBD1. J gave up 6 bases and V 0 bases, and 0 bases lay outside the gene matches. This CDR3 has 14 residues. Germline V gene lookup returns CDR1 SGHDT and CDR2 YYEEEE. CDR3 DNA sequence: TGTGCCAGCAGCTTGGGGACAGGGGGTCAGCCCCAGCATTTT. Translating gives CASSLGTGGQPQHF.

V is TRBV4-1 and J is TRBJ1-5, with D unresolved. The CDR3 sequence is 14 residues long. Trimming removed 4 bases at V and 5 bases at J, with 12 bases between. Per the germline V gene, CDR1 is MGHRA and CDR2 is YSYEKL. The CDR3 loop reads CASSPRKEDQPQHF. The CDR3 region has the DNA TGCGCCAGCAGCCCCCGGAAAGAGGATCAGCCCCAGCATTTT.

The gene calls are TRBV6-5 and TRBJ2-5; TRBD2 aligns across 8 bases. The CDR3 loop spans 16 amino acids. Germline trimming cut 0 bases from V and 2 bases from J; bases unmatched to any gene: 5. Germline V gene data show CDR1 as MNHEY and CDR2 as SVGAGI. CDR3 sequence reads: CASSYSRTSQQETQYF. The CDR3 DNA is TGTGCCAGCAGTTACTCCCGGACTAGCCAACAAGAGACCCAGTACTTC.

The chain joins TRBV29-1 to TRBJ1-5; possible D gene TRBD1, 6 bases. The CDR3 loop spans 14 amino acids. Germline V gene sequence: CDR1 SQVTM, CDR2 ANQGSEA. The V and J ends lost 5 bases and 0 bases respectively, with 11 bases between them. Written as DNA, the CDR3 is TGCAGCGTTACTGAGGACAGTAGCAATCAGCCCCAGCATTTT. Protein product: CSVTEDSSNQPQHF.

In its sample, this clone was seen a few times. The chain carries TRBV19 and TRBJ2-1; TRBD2 matches 9 bases. This CDR3 is built from 17 residues. J was trimmed by 3 bases and V by 3 bases; bases with no gene match: 9. Germline lookup yields CDR1 LNHDA and CDR2 SQIVND (reference sequence). CDR3 nucleotide sequence: TGTGCCAGTAGTATGGCAGGAGCGGGGGGCTACTACAATGAGCAGTTCTTC. Encoded protein: CASSMAGAGGYYNEQFF. Full variable domain (missing parts from reference TRBV19 and TRBJ2-1): DGGITQSPKYLFRKEGQNVTLSCEQNLNHDAMYWYRQDPGQGLRLIYYSQIVNDFQKGDIAEGYSVSREKKESFPLTVTSAQKNPTAFYLCASSMAGAGGYYNEQFFGPGTRLTVL.

This clone came up a few times. The chain has TRBV20-1 and TRBJ2-5; D not resolved. This CDR3 has 10 amino acids. The germline CDR1 and CDR2 sequences are DFQATT and SNEGSKA (reference sequence). Trimming removed 8 bases from V and 5 bases from J, with 9 bases in between. The CDR3 bases are TGCAGTCTCATGAGGGAGACCCAGTACTTC. It codes for CSLMRETQYF.

The rearrangement links TRBV29-1 to TRBJ1-2; weak D call: TRBD1 (6 bases). V was cut by 3 bases and J by 0 bases, with 17 bases left in between. This CDR3 has 16 amino acids. Germline V gene lookup returns CDR1 SQVTM and CDR2 ANQGSEA. CDR3 in amino acids: CSVDTGGRRANYGYTF. The CDR3 bases are TGCAGCGTTGATACCGGGGGGCGGCGAGCTAACTATGGCTACACCTTC.

The genes are TRBV19 and TRBJ1-2, with 8 bases lining up with TRBD1. The CDR3 totals 14 residues. Trimming at V came to 4 bases and at J to 7 bases, leaving 8 bases not matched to a gene. CDR1 and CDR2 from the germline V gene are LNHDA and SQIVND (reference sequence). CDR3 loop: CASSTPDRVGGYTF. The CDR3 nucleotides are TGTGCCAGTAGTACCCCGGACAGGGTTGGTGGCTACACCTTC.

J is TRBJ1-1 and V is TRBV28, with D unresolved. V was trimmed by 3 bases and J by 2 bases, leaving 7 bases between them. The CDR3 has 13 amino acids. Per germline, CDR1 MDHEN and CDR2 SYDVKM. CDR3 region: CASSLVQNTEAFF. The CDR3 coding sequence is TGTGCCAGCAGTTTGGTACAAAACACTGAAGCTTTCTTT.

The chain recombines TRBV2 with TRBJ2-1; D may be TRBD2 (5 bases). CDR1 is SNHLY and CDR2 is FYNNEI in the germline V gene. The germline V and J ends were trimmed by 10 bases and 7 bases, with 14 bases remaining between them. This CDR3 contains 12 residues. DNA for the CDR3: TGTGCCATCCCTGGTCCGGGGAATGAGCAGTTCTTC. It yields the protein CAIPGPGNEQFF. Filled out from reference TRBV2 and TRBJ2-1, the complete variable domain reads EPEVTQTPSHQVTQMGQEVILRCVPISNHLYFYWYRQILGQKVEFLVSFYNNEISEKSEIFDDQFSVERPDGSNFTLKIRSTKLEDSAMYFCAIPGPGNEQFFGPGTRLTVL.

V and J are TRBV2 and TRBJ2-7, with 7 nucleotides matching TRBD1. This CDR3 spans 11 amino acids. Losses at the gene ends were 3 bases for V and 10 bases for J; bases not matched to a gene: 3. Germline V gene lookup returns CDR1 SNHLY and CDR2 FYNNEI. The CDR3 DNA sequence: TGTGCCAGCAGTGAGGGACAGTTCCAGTACTTC. This translates into CASSEGQFQYF.

V usage is TRBV4-1 and J usage is TRBJ1-5; TRBD1 aligns across 7 bases. The CDR3 has 15 residues. With V trimmed by 2 bases and J by 2 bases, 3 bases remained unmatched. Per the germline V gene, CDR1 is MGHRA and CDR2 is YSYEKL. The CDR3 loop reads CASSQFDRGNQPQHF. Here the CDR3 DNA reads TGCGCCAGCAGCCAATTCGACAGGGGCAATCAGCCCCAGCATTTT.

This clone was picked up a small number of times. The chain combines TRBV6-6 with TRBJ1-2, with D unresolved. Trimming pared 4 bases from V and 4 bases from J, leaving 16 bases between. This CDR3 comprises 15 residues. CDR1 MNHNY and CDR2 SVGAGI come from the germline V gene (reference sequence). The CDR3 spells CASSSLVGRGYGYTF. The CDR3 DNA sequence: TGTGCCAGCAGTTCTCTCGTTGGCCGGGGCTATGGCTACACCTTC.

The chain recombines TRBV19 with TRBJ1-6; D is unclear. V was trimmed by 3 bases and J by 7 bases, leaving 10 bases between them. Germline lookup yields CDR1 LNHDA and CDR2 SQIVND (reference sequence). The CDR3 spans 14 residues. CDR3 protein: CASSIWGSNSPLHF. The CDR3, as DNA: TGTGCCAGTAGTATTTGGGGAAGCAATTCACCCCTCCACTTT.

This rearrangement joins TRBV12-5 to TRBJ2-7; unclear D gene. CDR3 length: 12 amino acids. Germline V gene sequence: CDR1 LGHNT, CDR2 FRNRAP. Trimming removed 6 bases from V and 1 base from J, with 7 bases in between. This CDR3 reads CASGPASYEQYF. For the CDR3, the DNA is TGTGCTAGTGGCCCGGCGTCCTACGAGCAGTACTTC.

This clone has just a few counts. The chain carries TRBV4-2 and TRBJ2-2; 8 bases are shared with TRBD1. This CDR3 region has 16 residues. Germline CDR1 is LGHNA and CDR2 is YNFKEQ. Losses at the gene ends were 1 base for V and 2 bases for J; bases not matched to a gene: 3. The CDR3 region is CASSQGQGTNTGELFF. Here the CDR3 DNA reads TGTGCCAGCAGCCAAGGACAGGGGACAAACACCGGGGAGCTGTTTTTT.

CDR3 bases: TGTGCCTGTCACCCTCCCCCACGATTCACAGATACGCAGTATTTT. Its translation: CACHPPPRFTDTQYF. This rearrangement joins TRBV30 to TRBJ2-3; D unclear. The CDR3 loop spans 15 amino acids. V was shortened by 6 bases and J by 2 bases, with 18 bases between the two germline ends. Looked up from germline, CDR1 is GTSNPN and CDR2 is SVGIG (reference sequence).

The chain carries TRBV15 and TRBJ2-1, with 7 positions matching TRBD2. Germline V gene lookup returns CDR1 LNHNV and CDR2 YYDKDF (reference sequence). The length of the CDR3 is 16 residues. Losses at the gene ends were 3 bases for V and 2 bases for J; bases not matched to a gene: 7. CDR3 residues: CATSSRRAGAYNEQFF. DNA for the CDR3: TGTGCCACCAGCAGCCGTCGCGCGGGGGCCTACAATGAGCAGTTCTTC.

This clone was detected only a few times. The CDR3 loop reads CAISDGREGGYTF. The CDR3 coding sequence is TGTGCCATCAGTGACGGCAGGGAGGGAGGCTACACCTTC. V usage is TRBV10-3 and J usage is TRBJ1-2; TRBD1 might be the D (5 bases). This CDR3 spans 13 amino acids. Trimming took off 3 bases at V and 8 bases at J, with 13 bases between the two ends. The germline gives CDR1 ENHRY, CDR2 SYGVKD.

This sequence joins TRBV7-9 and TRBJ1-5; D is possibly TRBD1 (5 bases). Germline CDR1 is SEHNR and CDR2 is FQNEAQ (reference sequence). Trimming stripped 5 bases from V and 3 bases from J, with 14 bases between. The CDR3 loop spans 15 amino acids. The CDR3 loop is CASSGLQGYNQPQHF. The CDR3 coding sequence is TGTGCCAGCAGCGGTTTGCAGGGATACAATCAGCCCCAGCATTTT.